A single sample gave rise to the 24 T cell receptor beta chains below, sequenced in a study of T cell clones after liver transplantation. Only in-frame clones appear in the TCRdb table, and some are missing; sequencing was by immunoSEQ multiplex PCR. The sample lists roughly 51,000 clones, over 65% seen once, with about 10% in the top ten. The input for sequencing was CD4+ T cells from blood, taken 52 to 60 months after liver transplant. The receptor set was obtained from a human patient who received a liver transplant. Some T cells here may be from the graft donor.

V gene TRBV2 combines with J gene TRBJ2-5; TRBD2 matches 12 bases. The CDR3 covers 16 residues. Germline V gives CDR1 SNHLY, CDR2 FYNNEI. Trimming cost V 4 bases and J 2 bases; bases outside gene matches: 5. CDR3 DNA: TGTGCCAGCAGTGTCGGGCTAGCGGGGGGGCAAGAGACCCAGTACTTC. Protein sequence: CASSVGLAGGQETQYF.

The chain employs TRBV6-1 and TRBJ1-4; 9 bases are shared with TRBD1. Per germline, CDR1 MNHNS and CDR2 SASEGT. J was trimmed by 6 bases and V by 6 bases; bases with no gene match: 5. This CDR3 spans 14 amino acids. The CDR3 loop is CASSAGQGHEKLFF. CDR3 DNA sequence: TGTGCCAGCAGCGCGGGACAGGGCCATGAAAAACTGTTTTTT.

The chain joins TRBV6-1 to TRBJ1-5; D perhaps matches TRBD1 (6 bases). Germline V CDR1 and CDR2: MNHNS, SASEGT. This CDR3 is built from 14 residues. V lost 4 bases, J lost 5 bases, and 12 bases lay in between. The CDR3 coding sequence is TGTGCCAGCAGTGCAGGGGTAACGGATCAGCCCCAGCATTTT. This sequence encodes CASSAGVTDQPQHF.

The rearrangement links TRBV19 to TRBJ1-3; D gene uncertain. V was clipped by 7 bases and J by 0 bases, with 19 bases between them. CDR1 and CDR2 from the germline V gene are LNHDA and SQIVND (reference sequence). This CDR3 contains 17 residues. CDR3 sequence reads: CASMGWNGPHSGNTIYF. The CDR3 DNA is TGTGCCAGTATGGGGTGGAACGGCCCTCACTCTGGAAACACCATATATTTT.

The V gene is TRBV2, the J gene TRBJ1-6; D not resolved. Trimming removed 7 bases from V and 9 bases from J, with 19 bases in between. This CDR3 comprises 15 residues. CDR1 is SNHLY, CDR2 FYNNEI, per germline. The CDR3 region is CASTITELLSSPLHF. The CDR3 DNA reads TGTGCCAGCACAATAACCGAGTTATTGAGTTCACCCCTCCACTTT.

The chain has TRBV11-3 and TRBJ2-3; 16 bases agree with TRBD2. The trim removed 4 bases at V and 3 bases at J, leaving 4 bases unmatched. CDR1 is SGHNT and CDR2 is YENEEA in the germline V gene. This CDR3 spans 17 amino acids. The CDR3: CASSSGLAGGLTDTQYF. The CDR3 DNA follows: TGTGCCAGCAGCTCGGGACTAGCGGGGGGGCTGACAGATACGCAGTATTTT.

This clone was found once. This chain connects TRBV25-1 to TRBJ1-1, with 7 bases aligning to TRBD1. CDR1 is MGHDK and CDR2 is SYGVNS in the germline V gene. The CDR3 contains 15 residues. Losses at the gene ends were 2 bases for V and 2 bases for J; bases not matched to a gene: 5. CDR3 in amino acids: CASSEDGQANTEAFF. The CDR3 DNA follows: TGTGCCAGCAGTGAAGATGGACAGGCTAACACTGAAGCTTTCTTT.

The chain carries TRBV14 and TRBJ1-6, with D possibly being TRBD1 (6 bases). Trimming took off 1 base at V and 7 bases at J, with 14 bases between the two ends. CDR3 length: 16 amino acids. The V gene's germline CDR1 is SGHDN and CDR2 FVKESK. The CDR3: CASSQGGGRWNSPLHF. CDR3 DNA sequence: TGTGCCAGCAGCCAAGGGGGGGGGCGGTGGAATTCACCCCTCCACTTT.

V gene TRBV7-8 combines with J gene TRBJ2-7; 9 bases line up with TRBD2. Trimming cost V 5 bases and J 4 bases; bases outside gene matches: 9. CDR3 length equals 15 residues. Germline V gene sequence: CDR1 SGHVS, CDR2 FQNEAQ. The CDR3 protein is CASSPSLREGYEQYF. In nucleotides, the CDR3 is TGTGCCAGCAGCCCCTCTCTGCGGGAGGGATACGAGCAGTACTTC.

The chain is built from TRBV30 and TRBJ2-1; 8 nucleotides agree with TRBD1. Germline trimming cut 4 bases from V and 4 bases from J; bases unmatched to any gene: 6. CDR1 GTSNPN and CDR2 SVGIG come from the germline V gene (reference sequence). CDR3 length: 14 residues. For the CDR3, the DNA is TGTGCCTGGACCTCCGGGACAGGATACAATGAGCAGTTCTTC. Amino acid sequence: CAWTSGTGYNEQFF.

This clone was counted a single time. The chain recombines TRBV6-4 with TRBJ1-5; D possibly corresponds to TRBD1 (5 bases). V was clipped by 3 bases and J by 6 bases, with 9 bases between them. CDR1 and CDR2 from the germline V gene are MRHNA and SNTAGT. This CDR3 is 13 amino acids long. The CDR3 DNA reads as TGTGCCAGCAGTGAAGGGGCAGGTCAGCCCCAGCATTTT. This codes for CASSEGAGQPQHF.

This rearrangement joins TRBV28 to TRBJ2-7, with 7 bases fitting TRBD1. Germline assignment: CDR1 MDHEN and CDR2 SYDVKM. CDR3 length: 14 residues. J gave up 2 bases and V 5 bases, and 6 bases lay outside the gene matches. CDR3 in amino acids: CASSIPGQTYEQYF. In nucleotides, the CDR3 is TGTGCCAGCAGTATCCCGGGACAGACCTACGAGCAGTACTTC.

V is TRBV28 and J is TRBJ2-1; D is unresolved. Trimming removed 0 bases at V and 2 bases at J, with 8 bases between. From germline, CDR1 is MDHEN and CDR2 SYDVKM. The CDR3 is 15 amino acids. CDR3 region: CASSLWSKTYNEQFF. The CDR3 DNA reads TGTGCCAGCAGTTTATGGTCTAAAACCTACAATGAGCAGTTCTTC.

This chain joins TRBV5-1 and TRBJ2-1, with D possibly being TRBD2 (7 bases). Trimming cost V 4 bases and J 4 bases, with 15 bases left between them. The CDR3 is 15 amino acids. Germline CDR1 and CDR2: SGHRS and YFSETQ. The CDR3 loop is CASSTGGIPYNEQFF. The CDR3 coding sequence is TGCGCCAGCAGCACGGGGGGCATACCTTACAATGAGCAGTTCTTC.

The chain recombines TRBV18 with TRBJ2-7, with 8 bases fitting TRBD1. The germline V gene has CDR1 KGHSH and CDR2 LQKENI. The ends lost 4 bases at V and 4 bases at J; junction bases unmatched: 12. The CDR3 is made up of 16 amino acids. Written as DNA, the CDR3 is TGTGCCAGCTCACTACGTGAAGACAGGGGAAGTTACGAGCAGTACTTC. It is translated as CASSLREDRGSYEQYF.

This chain links TRBV5-1 with TRBJ1-2; tentatively, D is TRBD1 (5 bases). CDR3 length: 16 residues. Between the trimmed V and J ends, which lost 7 bases and 1 base, there was a span of 20 bases. Germline assignment: CDR1 SGHRS and CDR2 YFSETQ. CDR3 coding DNA: TGCGCCAGCGGACCGGGGTGGGGGGACCTTAACTATGGCTACACCTTC. This codes for CASGPGWGDLNYGYTF.

This clone was found a few times. CDR3 coding DNA: TGTGCCAGCAGTTTTCAGGGAGGACCCACCGGGGAGCTGTTTTTT. Translating it yields CASSFQGGPTGELFF. V usage is TRBV6-1 and J usage is TRBJ2-2, with a weak D call TRBD2 (6 bases). The V gene's germline CDR1 is MNHNS and CDR2 SASEGT. The CDR3 is 15 amino acids. V lost 5 bases and J lost 4, with 14 bases in between.

V gene TRBV18 combines with J gene TRBJ1-3; the D is unclear. Germline CDR1 KGHSH, CDR2 LQKENI. The CDR3 runs to 15 residues. Trimming stripped 1 base from V and 1 base from J, with 8 bases between. The CDR3: CASSPLGRSGNTIYF. The CDR3 bases are TGTGCCAGCTCACCACTCGGCAGGTCTGGAAACACCATATATTTT.

This chain uses TRBV1 with TRBJ2-7; the table's D call, TRBD1, was not checked against the DNA. TRBV1 is flagged as a pseudogene. The CDR3 contains 13 residues. CDR3 loop: CTSRYGQGHEQYF. The CDR3 nucleotides are TGCACCAGCAGGTACGGACAGGGTCACGAGCAGTACTTC.

V is TRBV6-1 and J is TRBJ2-7; 7 bases map to TRBD1. Per the germline V gene, CDR1 is MNHNS and CDR2 is SASEGT. The CDR3 loop spans 16 amino acids. The ends lost 4 bases at V and 2 bases at J; junction bases unmatched: 11. In DNA form, the CDR3 reads TGTGCCAGCAGTGCACTTGTGACAGGGACCACCTACGAGCAGTACTTC. Residues: CASSALVTGTTYEQYF.

V is TRBV5-1 and J is TRBJ2-7; possibly TRBD2 for D (6 bases). V lost 0 bases, J lost 6 bases, and 16 bases lay in between. The V gene's germline CDR1 is SGHRS and CDR2 YFSETQ. CDR3 size: 15 residues. CDR3 loop: CASSLAGRREGEQYF. The CDR3 bases are TGCGCCAGCAGCTTGGCGGGGCGGAGGGAAGGCGAGCAGTACTTC.

J is TRBJ1-1 and V is TRBV5-6; D remains ambiguous. CDR1 is SGHDT, CDR2 YYEEEE, per germline. Between the trimmed V and J ends, which lost 3 bases and 1 base, there was a span of 10 bases. CDR3 length equals 14 residues. The CDR3 DNA follows: TGTGCCAGCAGCTGGGGTGGGGAGAACACTGAAGCTTTCTTT. Translation: CASSWGGENTEAFF.

This chain joins TRBV9 and TRBJ1-6; D is undetermined. The germline V and J ends were trimmed by 4 bases and 5 bases, with 16 bases remaining between them. CDR3 size: 16 residues. Per germline, CDR1 SGDLS and CDR2 YYNGEE. The CDR3 region is CASSLSTRGNNSPLHF. In DNA, the CDR3 is TGTGCCAGCAGCCTTTCGACCCGTGGAAATAATTCACCCCTCCACTTT. Full variable domain (rest looked up from reference TRBV9 and TRBJ1-6): DSGVTQTPKHLITATGQRVTLRCSPRSGDLSVYWYQQSLDQGLQFLIQYYNGEERAKGNILERFSAQQFPDLHSELNLSSLELGDSALYFCASSLSTRGNNSPLHFGNGTRLTVT.

The DNA of the CDR3 is TGTGCCAGCAGTGAACAGGGGGGCCCAGATACGCAGTATTTT. This codes for CASSEQGGPDTQYF. The rearrangement uses TRBV6-1 and TRBJ2-3; D may be TRBD1 (7 bases). CDR1 and CDR2 (germline): MNHNS, SASEGT. The CDR3 runs to 14 residues. With 2 bases removed from V and 4 bases from J, the gap between germline ends came to 10 bases.